This is a list of T cell receptor beta chains from one sample in a study of shared clonotypes between healthy human individuals. This table comes from immunoSEQ multiplex PCR, and its TCRdb copy is limited to in-frame clones, with some not included. The sample lists around 2.5 million clones; over 85% were seen once. The specimen was naive CD4+ T cells from PBMCs. Source of these receptors: a man younger than 35 in good health. Some clones in this sample may be carry-over from other donors' samples. The CDR3 runs from the conserved cysteine through the conserved F or W. D genes are given only for firm matches. Some rows mark clone size as missing; the rest say once, few, many or name a class of expanded clone.

many,TRBJ1-1,-,TRBV7-9,13,CASSSKLNTEAFF,TGTGCCAGCAGTAGCAAGCTGAACACTGAAGCTTTCTTT
-,TRBJ2-1,-,TRBV7-3,13,CASSQGPYNEQFF,TGTGCCAGCAGCCAGGGACCCTACAATGAGCAGTTCTTC
-,TRBJ1-5,TRBD1,TRBV2,14,CASSGTVDDQPQHF,TGTGCCAGCAGCGGGACAGTGGACGATCAGCCCCAGCATTTT
-,TRBJ1-1,TRBD1,TRBV28,15,CASSHQGVPQSGAFF,TGTGCCAGCAGCCATCAGGGGGTTCCGCAGTCAGGAGCTTTCTTT
-,TRBJ1-2,-,TRBV15,13,CATSGEGGRGYTF,TGTGCCACCAGCGGAGAGGGAGGGCGCGGCTACACCTTC
-,TRBJ2-3,-,TRBV21-1,15,CASSNRWDSRDTQYF,TGTGCCAGCAGCAACCGCTGGGACTCAAGAGATACGCAGTATTTT
-,TRBJ2-7,-,TRBV28,14,CASSLRWSSYEQYF,TGTGCCAGCAGTTTGAGGTGGAGCTCCTACGAGCAGTACTTC
-,TRBJ1-2,-,TRBV7-9,15,CASIEEGKTNYGYTF,TGTGCCAGCATCGAAGAGGGAAAAACTAACTATGGCTACACCTTC
-,TRBJ1-1,-,TRBV18,13,CASSRQRNTEAFF,TGTGCCAGCTCACGACAGAGGAACACTGAAGCTTTCTTT
-,TRBJ1-2,-,TRBV5-1,13,CASSLVGGYGYTF,TGCGCCAGCAGCTTAGTGGGGGGCTATGGCTACACCTTC
-,TRBJ1-2,TRBD1,TRBV18,16,CASSPSDRGTAYGYTF,TGTGCCAGCTCCCCAAGCGACAGGGGGACCGCCTATGGCTACACCTTC
-,TRBJ2-1,TRBD2,TRBV6-4,14,CASSPGLGYNEQFF,TGTGCCAGCAGTCCGGGACTAGGATACAATGAGCAGTTCTTC
-,TRBJ2-7,-,TRBV7-6,14,CASSLNRAPYEQYF,TGTGCCAGCAGCCTTAACCGGGCTCCGTACGAGCAGTACTTC
-,TRBJ2-7,-,TRBV6-6,15,CASSSPSGRRGEQYF,TGTGCCAGCAGTTCCCCCTCGGGACGGCGAGGCGAGCAGTACTTC
-,TRBJ2-6,-,TRBV28,14,CASTKSSGANVLTF,TGTGCCAGCACAAAGAGCTCTGGGGCCAACGTCCTGACTTTC
once,TRBJ2-1,-,TRBV14,15,CASSPRLTPLGEQFF,TGTGCCAGCAGCCCCCGACTGACCCCCCTGGGTGAGCAGTTCTTC
-,TRBJ2-5,-,TRBV28,15,CASRGLGALQETQYF,TGTGCCAGCAGGGGGCTAGGGGCTCTCCAAGAGACCCAGTACTTC
-,TRBJ2-1,-,TRBV7-3,16,CASSLTGGTKGNEQFF,TGTGCCAGCAGCTTAACAGGGGGGACAAAGGGGAATGAGCAGTTCTTC
-,TRBJ1-4,-,TRBV27,17,CASSLKRAGGPNEKLFF,TGTGCCAGCAGTTTAAAGCGGGCGGGCGGACCTAATGAAAAACTGTTTTTT
-,TRBJ2-7,TRBD2,TRBV30,13,CAWTRGYPNEQYF,TGTGCCTGGACGCGGGGGTATCCCAACGAGCAGTACTTC
-,TRBJ2-7,-,TRBV30,15,CAWSLGALSSYEQYF,TGTGCCTGGAGTTTAGGGGCCCTCAGCTCCTACGAGCAGTACTTC
-,TRBJ1-3,-,TRBV6-5,14,CASRDSGSGNTIYF,TGTGCCAGCAGGGACTCAGGCTCTGGAAACACCATATATTTT
-,TRBJ1-1,-,TRBV28,14,CASSLLGPDKDAFF,TGTGCCAGCAGTTTACTCGGGCCAGACAAGGATGCTTTCTTT
-,TRBJ2-1,TRBD2,TRBV4-2,17,CASSQVGSSGRGNEQFF,TGTGCCAGCAGCCAAGTAGGGTCTAGCGGGAGGGGGAATGAGCAGTTCTTC
once,TRBJ2-7,-,TRBV19,15,CASSATGTSSYEQYF,TGTGCCAGTAGTGCCACAGGGACCAGCTCCTACGAGCAGTACTTC
-,TRBJ1-5,-,TRBV7-9,16,CASSLTGDGSNQPQHF,TGTGCCAGCAGCTTAACCGGGGACGGTAGCAATCAGCCCCAGCATTTT
-,TRBJ2-1,-,TRBV28,16,CASSFGGIRSYNEQFF,TGTGCCAGCAGTTTTGGGGGAATACGTTCCTACAATGAGCAGTTCTTC
-,TRBJ2-7,TRBD1,TRBV18,16,CASSPNPGQGADEQYF,TGTGCCAGCTCACCGAACCCAGGCCAGGGGGCGGACGAGCAGTACTTC
once,TRBJ2-1,TRBD2,TRBV7-3,16,CASSLGGRPPYNEQFF,TGTGCCAGCAGCTTAGGCGGGAGGCCCCCCTACAATGAGCAGTTCTTC
-,TRBJ2-3,-,TRBV28,14,CASSLYGEVDTQYF,TGTGCCAGCAGTTTATATGGGGAAGTCGATACGCAGTATTTT
-,TRBJ1-2,-,TRBV6-1,13,CASSAAGHYGYTF,TGTGCCAGCAGTGCGGCAGGGCACTATGGCTACACCTTC
-,TRBJ2-2,-,TRBV7-2,12,CASSLDRRELFF,TGTGCCAGCAGCTTAGACAGGCGGGAGCTGTTTTTT
-,TRBJ2-1,TRBD2,TRBV28,14,CATWVSGSYNEQFF,TGTGCCACCTGGGTTAGCGGGAGTTACAATGAGCAGTTCTTC
-,TRBJ1-1,-,TRBV27,13,CASSLRLDTEAFF,TGTGCCAGCAGTTTAAGGCTTGACACTGAAGCTTTCTTT
once,TRBJ1-5,-,TRBV9,14,CASNRGGYNQPQHF,TGTGCCAGCAACCGCGGCGGGTACAATCAGCCCCAGCATTTT
-,TRBJ1-3,-,TRBV28,12,CASSLVGNTIYF,TGTGCCAGCAGTTTGGTGGGAAACACCATATATTTT
-,TRBJ2-5,-,TRBV20-1,11,CSARGAETQYF,TGCAGTGCTAGAGGGGCCGAGACCCAGTACTTC